This T cell receptor beta chain was identified in a study of PD-L1 blockade in urothelial cancer. General study results and limits: Tumor-associated clones in blood expanded more at 3 weeks in durable-benefit patients.

This CDR3 is 16 amino acids long. Concerning this clone: The antigen remains undetermined.

The repertoire was sequenced with immunoSEQ multiplex PCR; TCRdb's copy has only in-frame clones and lacks some. The data hold 45,000 to 65,000 clones, with roughly 84% observed a single time. The V and J genes are TRBV21-1 and TRBJ2-5; the tabulated D call, TRBD2, remains unverified against the DNA. TRBV21-1 is a pseudogene segment. Sequences were derived from PBMCs, sampled around atezolizumab (anti-PD-L1) treatment. This clonotype was sampled from a man aged 35 to 55 with urothelial cancer. Written as DNA, the CDR3 is TGTGCCAGCAGCAAAAGCAGGGATCTAGCGGGGGAGACCCAGTACTTC. It codes for CASSKSRDLAGETQYF.